This TCR beta chain stems from a study of cytomegalovirus exposure and HLA in healthy donors. General study results and limits: A few chains tied to CMV proved CMV antigen-specific in vitro.

60 Vbeta and 13 Jbeta primers were used in PCR. Clones were read by immunoSEQ multiplex PCR, and TCRdb kept only the in-frame ones, dropping some. There are 130,000 to 150,000 clones in the sample; about three quarters occur only once, and nearly 7% lies in the top ten. A remark on this clone: As yet, its antigen is unknown.

Germline CDR1 is SGHVS and CDR2 is FNYEAQ. The V and J ends lost 5 bases and 1 base, in that order; junction bases with no gene match: 11. The CDR3 is 19 amino acids. The sequenced sample consisted of PBMCs. The sequence derives from a middle-aged man in good health and CMV-seropositive. This chain uses TRBV7-6 with TRBJ2-6; TRBD1 matches at 10 bases. CDR3 residues: CASSTGQGELLSGANVLTF. Here the CDR3 DNA reads TGTGCCAGCAGCACCGGACAGGGGGAATTATTATCTGGGGCCAACGTCCTGACTTTC.